These T cell receptor beta chains were read from a single sample in a study of tumor-infiltrating lymphocytes in primary liver carcinoma. MiXCR, run by TCRdb on the multiplex PCR reads, gives a single entry per CDR3 protein. The sample yields 310,000 or so distinct CDR3 sequences, around three fifths seen once. The sample taken for sequencing was peripheral blood. These receptors were obtained from a woman younger than 45 with primary liver carcinoma and hepatitis B virus infection. Each CDR3 is given with its conserved first and last residue. The order of the fields is D gene, CDR3 length, J gene, V gene, clone size, CDR3 protein, CDR3 DNA. D genes are given only for firm matches. Clone size is stated in some rows and not others, as once, few, many or a class when expanded.

>NA|12|TRBJ2-2|TRBV12-3/TRBV12-4|NA
CARSFSGGELFF
TGTGCCAGAAGTTTTTCGGGCGGGGAGCTGTTTTTT
>NA|13|TRBJ2-7|TRBV29-1|many
CSVVHLRGGEQYF
TGCAGCGTTGTCCATCTCAGGGGCGGAGAGCAGTACTTC
>NA|15|TRBJ2-1|TRBV10-3|NA
CAIRDVRGGFNEQFF
TGTGCCATCAGGGATGTCAGGGGAGGTTTCAATGAGCAGTTCTTC
>NA|16|TRBJ2-2|TRBV11-3|NA
CASSPRTIGNTGELFF
TGTGCCAGCAGCCCCCGGACTATCGGAAATACCGGGGAGCTGTTTTTT
>NA|14|TRBJ1-2|TRBV6-5|many
CASKRDPSNYGYTF
TGTGCCAGCAAACGGGACCCTTCTAACTATGGCTACACCTTC
>TRBD1|15|TRBJ1-4|TRBV5-4|few
CASSIRQGSSEKLFF
TGTGCCAGCAGCATTCGACAGGGGTCCAGTGAAAAACTGTTTTTT
>NA|12|TRBJ2-5|TRBV5-4|few
CASEDAQETQYF
TGTGCCAGCGAAGATGCCCAAGAGACCCAGTACTTC
>NA|15|TRBJ2-3|TRBV12-3/TRBV12-4|NA
CVSTSPQGGADTQYF
TGTGTCAGCACCAGCCCCCAGGGAGGCGCAGATACGCAGTATTTT
>NA|14|TRBJ1-5|TRBV12-3/TRBV12-4|NA
CVSSTTGTFQPQHF
TGTGTCAGCAGTACCACAGGGACTTTTCAGCCCCAGCATTTT
>NA|15|TRBJ2-5|TRBV11-2|NA
CASRAGPTRRETQYF
TGTGCCAGCAGGGCTGGTCCTACGCGGCGCGAGACCCAGTACTTC
>NA|12|TRBJ1-2|TRBV6-2/TRBV6-3|NA
CASFDTVGGYTF
TGTGCCAGCTTTGATACGGTGGGAGGCTACACCTTC
>NA|15|TRBJ2-1|TRBV7-8|NA
CASSAPGVPSVEQFF
TGTGCCAGCAGCGCTCCCGGGGTACCTAGTGTTGAGCAGTTCTTC
>TRBD2|17|TRBJ2-7|TRBV6-5|NA
CASSSVSGRTPSYEQYF
TGTGCCAGCAGTTCGGTTAGCGGGAGGACCCCCTCCTACGAGCAGTACTTC
>NA|14|TRBJ1-1|TRBV7-3|NA
CASSPGGGVVEAFF
TGTGCCAGCAGCCCGGGCGGAGGGGTTGTTGAAGCTTTCTTT
>NA|14|TRBJ1-1|TRBV11-2|many
CASSPEFRNTEAFF
TGTGCCAGCAGCCCAGAGTTCAGGAACACTGAAGCTTTCTTT
>NA|13|TRBJ2-1|TRBV6-5|NA
CASSAGSRGEQFF
TGTGCCAGCAGCGCGGGGTCCAGGGGGGAGCAGTTCTTC
>NA|15|TRBJ1-6|TRBV11-3|once
CASSHRTECVSLLHF
TGTGCCAGCAGCCACAGGACTGAGTGCGTATCACTCCTCCACTTT
>NA|12|TRBJ2-7|TRBV7-9|NA
CAGSLNTNEQYF
TGTGCCGGCAGCTTAAACACGAACGAGCAGTACTTC
>NA|13|TRBJ1-3|TRBV30|NA
CAWSKNSGNAIYF
TGTGCCTGGAGTAAAAACTCTGGAAACGCCATATATTTT
>NA|13|TRBJ1-2|TRBV6-1|NA
CASSLRERYCHTF
TGTGCCAGCAGTTTAAGGGAACGGTATTGCCACACCTTC
>TRBD2|13|TRBJ2-7|TRBV6-6|NA
CASISGTTYEQYF
TGTGCCAGCATTAGCGGGACGACCTACGAGCAGTACTTC
>TRBD1|15|TRBJ1-5|TRBV30|few
CAWSAGTGRNQAQHF
TGTGCCTGGAGTGCAGGGACAGGGAGAAATCAGGCCCAGCATTTT
>NA|14|TRBJ2-2|TRBV29-1|many
CSVQTGFGTGELFF
TGCAGCGTTCAGACAGGTTTTGGCACCGGGGAGCTGTTTTTT
>TRBD2|17|TRBJ2-3|TRBV7-9|few
CASSLGSSGSRTDTQYF
TGTGCCAGCAGCTTAGGTTCTAGCGGGAGCCGCACAGATACGCAGTATTTT
>NA|12|TRBJ1-2|TRBV6-2/TRBV6-3|few
CASNQAYGGYTF
TGTGCCAGCAACCAGGCGTATGGTGGCTACACCTTC
>NA|16|TRBJ2-3|TRBV12-3/TRBV12-4|once
CASIPRLPGFPDTQYF
TGTGCCAGCATTCCCCGACTACCGGGGTTTCCAGATACGCAGTATTTT
>TRBD2|16|TRBJ2-2|TRBV7-9|NA
CASSSLAGAGTGELFF
TGTGCCAGCAGCTCGTTAGCGGGAGCAGGCACCGGGGAGCTGTTTTTT
>NA|11|TRBJ2-7|TRBV7-9|NA
CASSSPYVQYF
TGTGCCAGCAGCTCTCCCTACGTGCAGTACTTC
>TRBD2|17|TRBJ2-1|TRBV10-2|NA
CASSESNSGRVRNEQFF
TGCGCCAGCAGTGAGTCGAATAGCGGGAGGGTTCGAAATGAGCAGTTCTTC
>TRBD2|17|TRBJ2-1|TRBV6-2/TRBV6-3|few
CASSYTGGGSSYNEQFF
TGTGCCAGCAGTTACACGGGGGGTGGGAGCTCCTACAATGAGCAGTTCTTC
>NA|14|TRBJ1-1|TRBV6-2/TRBV6-3|NA
CASSYSGGSSEAFF
TGTGCCAGCAGTTACTCGGGGGGGAGTAGTGAAGCTTTCTTT
>NA|15|TRBJ2-2|TRBV11-2|many
CASSLVRGNAGELFF
TGTGCCAGCAGCTTAGTTCGCGGGAACGCCGGGGAGCTGTTTTTT
>NA|14|TRBJ2-3|TRBV21-1|few
CASPPSGVRYTQYF
TGTGCCAGCCCCCCATCGGGAGTAAGGTATACGCAGTATTTT
>NA|15|TRBJ2-4|TRBV11-1|NA
CTSSLRGLDGNIQYF
TGTACCAGCAGCTTAAGGGGACTCGACGGGAACATTCAGTACTTC
>TRBD2|16|TRBJ2-1|TRBV12-3/TRBV12-4|NA
CTSSLVYSGSYNEHFF
TGTACCAGCAGTTTAGTGTATAGCGGGTCCTACAATGAGCATTTCTTC
>NA|12|TRBJ2-1|TRBV10-3|NA
CSISEEVGEQFF
TGCTCCATCAGTGAAGAGGTCGGTGAGCAGTTCTTC
>NA|13|TRBJ2-2|TRBV30|NA
CAWSPGGPGELFF
TGTGCCTGGAGTCCCGGGGGTCCCGGGGAGCTGTTTTTT
>NA|15|TRBJ2-3|TRBV11-2|NA
CASILVFSYGDTQYF
TGTGCAAGCATCTTAGTGTTTTCTTACGGCGATACGCAGTATTTT
>NA|14|TRBJ2-2|TRBV5-4|NA
CASSLGRVTGELFF
TGTGCCAGCAGCTTGGGCAGGGTCACCGGGGAGCTGTTTTTT
>NA|13|TRBJ1-5|TRBV24-1|NA
CATRRTARGPQHF
TGTGCCACCAGAAGGACAGCCCGGGGGCCCCAGCATTTT
>NA|13|TRBJ1-1|TRBV18|NA
CASTGTQNTEAFF
TGTGCCAGCACTGGGACCCAGAACACTGAAGCTTTCTTT
>NA|12|TRBJ1-2|TRBV29-1|many
CSVEGGQGGYTF
TGCAGCGTTGAAGGGGGGCAGGGGGGCTACACCTTC
>TRBD2|12|TRBJ2-1|TRBV6-2/TRBV6-3|NA
CASSNLAGVQFF
TGTGCCAGCAGTAACCTAGCGGGGGTGCAGTTCTTC
>NA|15|TRBJ1-5|TRBV5-5|few
CASSSTGVSNQPQHF
TGTGCCAGCAGCTCGACAGGAGTTAGCAATCAGCCCCAGCATTTT
>NA|13|TRBJ2-7|TRBV7-8|few
CASSPGALIEQYF
TGTGCCAGCAGCCCAGGGGCGCTGATTGAGCAGTACTTC
>NA|14|TRBJ2-2|TRBV4-1|NA
CASRQGNSPGELFF
TGCGCCAGCAGACAGGGAAATTCGCCCGGGGAGCTGTTTTTT
>TRBD1|14|TRBJ2-5|TRBV6-2/TRBV6-3|NA
CASRPTGYQETQYF
TGTGCCAGCAGACCGACAGGGTACCAAGAGACCCAGTACTTC
>TRBD2|13|TRBJ2-1|TRBV7-9|NA
CASSHSGGVEQFF
TGTGCCAGCAGCCACTCCGGGGGGGTCGAGCAGTTCTTC
>TRBD2|15|TRBJ2-1|TRBV6-1|NA
CASRARTSGSFEQFF
TGTGCCAGCAGGGCCAGGACTAGCGGGAGCTTTGAGCAGTTCTTC